This TCR beta chain was found in a study of T cells in Graves' hyperthyroidism and ophthalmopathy. Study-wide findings and caveats: Peripheral blood also featured most of the thyroid clonotypes expanded above 0.001.

Amplified TCR beta CDR3 regions came from RNA transcripts. A set of HTBI primers served as the primers for a first-round RT-PCR of the TCR CDR3. TCRdb analysed the multiplex PCR reads with MiXCR anew, one entry per CDR3 protein. The profile shows under 650,000 distinct CDR3 sequences, under 20% of them singletons. About this clonotype itself: Its antigen is as yet unknown.

CDR1 and CDR2 from the germline V gene are DFQATT and SNEGSKA (reference sequence). V lost 4 bases and J lost 1; bases outside the gene matches: 5. This CDR3 has 14 residues. The study defined stable Graves' hyperthyroidism as no ophthalmopathy progression within 18 months. Together with thyroid ultrasound, orbital computed tomography, serum thyroxine and TRAb, clinical symptoms were used for diagnoses. The sequence was collected from a woman aged 30 to 39 with Graves' hyperthyroidism. The V and J genes are TRBV20-1 and TRBJ2-5, with 8 bases lining up with TRBD1. Input material: blood. This CDR3 reads CSANAGQGQETQYF. Here the CDR3 DNA reads TGCAGTGCTAATGCCGGACAGGGCCAAGAGACCCAGTACTTC.